The 21 T cell receptor beta chains given below trace back to one sample, sequenced in a study of T cells after posttransplantation cyclophosphamide. Sequenced by immunoSEQ multiplex PCR; TCRdb stores in-frame clones only, minus some. The profile covers roughly 7,300 clones, with 92% appearing a single time and about 13% taken by the ten largest. Busulfan-fludarabine conditioning, marrow transplant, and cyclophosphamide on days +3 and +4 were administered. Here the sequenced sample was PBMCs, taken around 1,400 days after allogeneic stem cell transplant with posttransplant cyclophosphamide. These receptor sequences come from a female patient aged 50-65 years who received an allogeneic stem cell transplant from a related donor, was CMV-positive, and had no GVHD. Some T cells may arise from the graft donor.

The CDR3 loop reads CASSGDRGFLSGELFF. The DNA of the CDR3 is TGTGCCAGCAGCGGAGACAGGGGTTTTTTGAGCGGGGAGCTGTTTTTT. The rearrangement joins TRBV21-1 to TRBJ2-2; TRBD1, the table's D call, was not compared with the DNA. TRBV21-1 is a pseudogene locus. This CDR3 is 16 amino acids long.

The CDR3 reads CASRMGGTYLETQYF. CDR3 sequence (DNA): TGTGCCAGCAGGATGGGAGGAACCTACTTGGAGACCCAGTACTTC. The chain is built from TRBV6-5 and TRBJ2-5; D is perhaps TRBD2 (6 bases). Germline-derived CDR1 and CDR2 are MNHEY and SVGAGI. The germline V and J ends were trimmed by 6 bases and 5 bases, with 19 bases remaining between them. This CDR3 is 15 amino acids long.

The gene calls are TRBV29-1 and TRBJ2-1; 9 bases align to TRBD1. V was clipped by 7 bases and J by 0 bases; unmatched bases: 10. Germline CDR1 is SQVTM and CDR2 is ANQGSEA. The CDR3 totals 16 residues. CDR3 sequence: CSGSGTGFSSYNEQFF. The CDR3 region has the DNA TGCAGCGGGTCCGGGACAGGGTTTAGCTCCTACAATGAGCAGTTCTTC.

J is TRBJ1-1 and V is TRBV7-3; maybe TRBD1 (5 bases). V was trimmed by 3 bases and J by 7 bases, leaving 12 bases between them. The V gene's germline CDR1 is SGHTA and CDR2 FQGTGA. CDR3 size: 13 residues. CDR3 nucleotides: TGTGCCAGCAGCTTCGTATTCGGGGGTGAAGCTTTCTTT. Translating gives CASSFVFGGEAFF.

This sequence joins TRBV6-6 and TRBJ2-1; TRBD1 aligns across 8 bases. V lost 5 bases, J lost 0 bases, and 6 bases stayed unmatched. Per the germline V gene, CDR1 is MNHNY and CDR2 is SVGAGI (reference sequence). CDR3 length equals 16 residues. This chain's CDR3 is CASSTRQGNSYNEQFF. CDR3 coding DNA: TGTGCCAGCAGTACCAGACAGGGGAACTCCTACAATGAGCAGTTCTTC.

The chain recombines TRBV19 with TRBJ2-1, with D perhaps TRBD2 (5 bases). Germline CDR1 reads LNHDA; CDR2 reads SQIVND (reference sequence). The CDR3 has 13 amino acids. The V and J ends lost 5 bases and 5 bases respectively, with 10 bases between them. CDR3 region: CASSSDYNNEQFF. The CDR3 coding sequence is TGTGCCAGTAGTTCTGACTATAACAATGAGCAGTTCTTC.

The chain is built from TRBV28 and TRBJ2-7, with 14 bases matching TRBD2. The germline V gene has CDR1 MDHEN and CDR2 SYDVKM. The CDR3 loop spans 15 amino acids. The CDR3 bases are TGTGCTTCAGGACTAGCGGGAGGTCAATCCTACGAGCAGTACTTC. This translates into CASGLAGGQSYEQYF.

The genes are TRBV7-2 and TRBJ2-6; D is undetermined. Germline V CDR1 and CDR2: SGHTA, FQGNSA. This CDR3 spans 15 amino acids. V lost 2 bases and J 1 base, leaving 6 bases between the germline ends. This CDR3 reads CASSLQKSGANVLTF. The CDR3 DNA is TGTGCCAGCAGCTTACAGAAATCTGGGGCCAACGTCCTGACTTTC.

The chain uses TRBV11-2 and TRBJ1-3, with D hard to call. The CDR3 extends over 18 amino acids. Germline-derived CDR1 and CDR2 are SGHAT and FQNNGV. Trimming cost V 5 bases and J 0 bases, with 20 bases left between them. DNA of the CDR3: TGTGCCAGCAGCCCGGAACCTACCTCAGGCGCCTCTGGAAACACCATATATTTT. Amino acids: CASSPEPTSGASGNTIYF.

The chain couples TRBV5-1 to TRBJ1-1; D may be TRBD1 (5 bases). The V gene lost 0 bases and the J gene lost 8 bases, with 8 bases spanning the gap. The germline V gene has CDR1 SGHRS and CDR2 YFSETQ. The CDR3 runs to 12 residues. CDR3 in DNA: TGCGCCAGCAGCTTGGAAGGGGCGGAAGCTTTCTTT. Its translation: CASSLEGAEAFF.

This chain joins TRBV7-3 and TRBJ1-1; 8 bases line up with TRBD1. Germline trimming cut 3 bases from V and 3 bases from J; bases unmatched to any gene: 15. Per the germline V gene, CDR1 is SGHTA and CDR2 is FQGTGA. The CDR3 length is 18 residues. CDR3: CASSFTTWGGRGHTEAFF. The CDR3 DNA is TGTGCCAGCAGCTTCACAACTTGGGGTGGCAGGGGGCACACTGAAGCTTTCTTT.

The V call is TRBV11-1, the J call TRBJ1-6, with 7 bases fitting TRBD1. The CDR3 has 16 amino acids. Germline V gene data show CDR1 as SGHAT and CDR2 as FQDESV (reference sequence). V trimming: 3 bases; J trimming: 9 bases; junction bases outside the gene matches: 11. The CDR3 region is CASSFTTGSTPSPLHF. CDR3 sequence (DNA): TGTGCCAGCAGCTTTACGACAGGGAGCACCCCTTCACCCCTCCACTTT.

V usage is TRBV9 and J usage is TRBJ2-6; D is unresolved. The germline gives CDR1 SGDLS, CDR2 YYNGEE. Trimming pared 4 bases from V and 1 base from J, leaving 9 bases between. CDR3 length: 15 residues. As DNA, the CDR3 is TGTGCCAGCAGCCCTTCTCTTTCTGGGGCCAACGTCCTGACTTTC. Translation: CASSPSLSGANVLTF. Supplemented by reference TRBV9 and TRBJ2-6, the full variable domain reads DSGVTQTPKHLITATGQRVTLRCSPRSGDLSVYWYQQSLDQGLQFLIQYYNGEERAKGNILERFSAQQFPDLHSELNLSSLELGDSALYFCASSPSLSGANVLTFGAGSRLTVL.

The CDR3 DNA is TGTGCCAGCAGCCGCGGGACAGGGGGCGCCAACATTCAGTACTTC. Encoded protein: CASSRGTGGANIQYF. The chain recombines TRBV5-6 with TRBJ2-4; 12 bases agree with TRBD1. V lost 4 bases, J lost 7 bases, and 6 bases stayed unmatched. The CDR3 totals 15 residues. Germline-derived CDR1 and CDR2 are SGHDT and YYEEEE.

This clone appeared once. CDR3 amino acids: CASSYSGVGANVLTF. The CDR3 region has the DNA TGTGCCAGCAGTTACTCAGGGGTTGGGGCCAACGTCCTGACTTTC. V and J are TRBV6-5 and TRBJ2-6; D may be TRBD1 (5 bases). The CDR3 covers 15 residues. Germline V CDR1 and CDR2: MNHEY, SVGAGI. The germline V and J ends were trimmed by 0 bases and 3 bases, with 6 bases remaining between them.

V gene TRBV9 combines with J gene TRBJ2-2; 9 positions match TRBD1. Germline lookup yields CDR1 SGDLS and CDR2 YYNGEE. The CDR3 consists of 16 residues. Germline trimming cut 5 bases from V and 6 bases from J; bases unmatched to any gene: 11. The CDR3 region is CASRGTGTGNSGELFF. The CDR3, as DNA: TGTGCCAGCAGAGGCACCGGGACAGGGAATTCCGGGGAGCTGTTTTTT.

The V gene is TRBV10-2, the J gene TRBJ1-1; D gene unclear. In germline, CDR1 is WSHSY, CDR2 SAAADI. This CDR3 is built from 15 residues. V was trimmed by 4 bases and J by 4 bases, leaving 16 bases between them. As DNA, the CDR3 is TGCGCCAGCAGTGTCCTTCGACTCGGTGGCACTGAAGCTTTCTTT. Protein sequence: CASSVLRLGGTEAFF.

The chain carries TRBV9 and TRBJ2-1, with a tentative D call TRBD1 (5 bases). Trimming took off 3 bases at V and 4 bases at J, with 8 bases between the two ends. The CDR3 length is 13 residues. Germline CDR1 and CDR2: SGDLS and YYNGEE. The CDR3 sequence: CASSATDYNEQFF. The CDR3 DNA sequence: TGTGCCAGCAGCGCGACAGATTACAATGAGCAGTTCTTC.

The gene calls are TRBV7-9 and TRBJ1-1, with TRBD1 matching over 8 bases. This CDR3 has 16 residues. CDR1 SEHNR and CDR2 FQNEAQ come from the germline V gene (reference sequence). V lost 1 base to trimming and J lost 3 bases; unmatched junction nucleotides: 7. As DNA, the CDR3 is TGTGCCAGCAGCTTAGGTCAGGGGGCAGAGCACACTGAAGCTTTCTTT. Translating gives CASSLGQGAEHTEAFF.

The DNA for the CDR3 is TGCAGCGGTCGAACAGGGGGCACTGAAGCTTTCTTT. Translated: CSGRTGGTEAFF. V usage is TRBV29-1 and J usage is TRBJ1-1, with 8 bases matching TRBD1. This CDR3 is 12 amino acids long. CDR1 SQVTM and CDR2 ANQGSEA come from the germline V gene. With 7 bases clipped from V and 4 bases from J, the junction kept 5 bases outside the gene matches.

The chain uses TRBV27 and TRBJ2-1, with TRBD2 matching over 7 bases. Losses at the gene ends were 7 bases for V and 3 bases for J; bases not matched to a gene: 6. Germline CDR1 MNHEY, CDR2 SMNVEV (reference sequence). The CDR3 consists of 14 residues. CDR3 nucleotides: TGTGCCAGCACGCGGGAGTCCTACTACAATGAGCAGTTCTTC. Its protein is CASTRESYYNEQFF.